The T cell receptor (beta chain) described here comes from a study of beta chain features in type 1 diabetes. This clone was seen more than once but under ten times. Its antigen is undetermined. The study's findings and limits: Sampled from patients, naive, central memory and Treg TCRB repertoires appeared more similar than those sampled from healthy donors. Moderately but significantly shorter TCRB CDR3s were found in Type 1 diabetes patients in all four CD4+ subsets.

Each population that was sorted was more than 98% pure. Expressed TCRB transcripts were sequenced because the isolated RNA had all been reverse transcribed beforehand. Clones were read by immunoSEQ multiplex PCR, and TCRdb kept only the in-frame ones, dropping some. The data contain a few hundred thousand clones, 16% of them singletons. V was shortened by 5 bases and J by 3 bases, with 11 bases between the two germline ends. Germline assignment: CDR1 SQVTM and CDR2 ANQGSEA. The CDR3 is made up of 13 amino acids. This sequence joins TRBV29-1 and TRBJ2-1; no clear D gene. The clonotype was recovered from a man aged 30 to 45 with type 1 diabetes. The sequencing sample was made of naive CD4+ T cells from blood. DNA of the CDR3: TGCAGCGTTACGAGCTCCGTCTACAATGAGCAGTTCTTC. Amino acid sequence: CSVTSSVYNEQFF.